There are a few counts of the clone carrying this T cell receptor (beta chain). What it binds is unknown. The data are from a study of shared clonotypes between healthy human individuals. CDR3 length equals 15 residues. V shed 0 bases and J shed 6 bases, with 15 bases lying between them. CDR1 is SGDLS and CDR2 is YYNGEE in the germline V gene. It was CD45RO-negative cells, positively selected for CCR7, that made up naive CD8 cells, with terminally differentiated effector memory CD45RA+ cells excluded. Study conclusions and caveats: Memory subsets generally showed smaller estimated richness than naive subsets did. The sampled material consisted only of blood, and tissue repertoires are likely to differ. The naive CD4 repertoires of four donors were compared, and about 5% of clonotypes were shared.

Authors' data handling: ImmunoSEQ output held junction-only sequences without quality scores, so filtering differed. This table comes from immunoSEQ multiplex PCR, and its TCRdb copy is limited to in-frame clones, with some not included. That table furnishes V, J and clone size, whereas the DNA furnished D and trimming. The sample records 750,000 to 1,000,000 clones, over 90% being singletons. The chain carries TRBV9 and TRBJ1-2, with D perhaps TRBD1 (6 bases). The receptor was isolated from a man in his thirties or forties in good health. Sequenced sample: naive CD8+ T cells sorted from blood. The CDR3 nucleotides are TGTGCCAGCAGCGTAGCCCAGCAGGGGATTGATGGCTACACCTTC. This encodes CASSVAQQGIDGYTF.